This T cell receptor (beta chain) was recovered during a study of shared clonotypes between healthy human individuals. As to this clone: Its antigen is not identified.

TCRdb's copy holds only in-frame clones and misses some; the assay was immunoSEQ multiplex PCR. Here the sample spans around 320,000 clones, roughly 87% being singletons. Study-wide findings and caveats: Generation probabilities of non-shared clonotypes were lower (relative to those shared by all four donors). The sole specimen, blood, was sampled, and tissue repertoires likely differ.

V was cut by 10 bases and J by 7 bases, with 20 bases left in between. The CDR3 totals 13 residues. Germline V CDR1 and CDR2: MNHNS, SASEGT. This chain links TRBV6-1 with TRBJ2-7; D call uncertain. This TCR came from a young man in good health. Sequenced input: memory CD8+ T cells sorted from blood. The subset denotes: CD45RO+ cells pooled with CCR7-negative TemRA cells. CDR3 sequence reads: CAIHGLGLREQYF. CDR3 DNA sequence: TGTGCCATCCATGGGCTAGGTCTACGAGAGCAGTACTTC.